This T cell receptor (beta chain) was recovered during a study of blood T cell repertoires in COVID-19. Study details: From the United States, Italy and Spain came samples of acute and convalescent COVID-19.

V lost 7 bases to trimming and J lost 4 bases, with 19 bases between them. Germline V lookup: CDR1 SGHRS, CDR2 YFSETQ. The CDR3 sequence is 15 residues long. Per the original data handling: Reference gene primer amplification yielded estimated nucleated cell counts. Generated by immunoSEQ multiplex PCR, the TCRdb table keeps only in-frame clones and is missing some. That table furnishes V, J and clone size, whereas the DNA furnished D and trimming. The sample has 120,000 or so clones, around 88% seen once. The gene calls are TRBV5-1 and TRBJ2-3, with a possible D match to TRBD1 (6 bases). The TCR originated in a woman aged 50 to 65 with active or convalescent COVID-19. Sequencing used peripheral blood. Here the CDR3 DNA reads TGCGCCAGCGCCTCCGGGACATCTGGAGCAGATACGCAGTATTTT. Translating it yields CASASGTSGADTQYF.